This TCR beta chain was identified during a study of OX40 agonist ivuxolimab in advanced cancers. Across the whole study: From about 23 to 85 years was the age range, with a mean of 60 years, and over 70% were male.

Germline V gene sequence: CDR1 MDHEN, CDR2 SYDVKM. The CDR3 is 15 residues long. V shed 2 bases and J shed 1 base, with 11 bases lying between them. Here immunoSEQ multiplex PCR was the method, and the copy in TCRdb shows in-frame clones only, minus some. The sample holds 80,000 to 100,000 clones, approximately 90% seen once. General study points: Nonresponders, in some cases, also had low normalized T-cell clonal expansion. Clones of CD4+ and CD8+ blood T cells grew by week 6 at doses of 0.1 to 3.0 mg/kg.

As for this clone: Antigen unknown.

V is TRBV28 and J is TRBJ1-2; D ambiguous. The sample in question was CD4+ or CD8+ T cells sorted from blood, obtained in a trial of the OX40 agonist ivuxolimab. This TCR derives from an adult with an advanced solid tumor such as melanoma, head and neck, liver or kidney cancer. The CDR3 loop reads CASSLGGNSNYGYTF. In nucleotides, the CDR3 is TGTGCCAGCAGTTTAGGCGGAAACAGTAACTATGGCTACACCTTC.